This T cell receptor (beta chain) comes out of a study of T cell responses to AZD1222 COVID-19 vaccine. To note about this clone: No antigen is known for it.

Germline CDR1 LNHDA, CDR2 SQIVND (reference sequence). The CDR3 sequence is 14 residues long. The V segment lost 5 bases and the J segment 5 bases; nucleotides outside the gene matches: 3. Study results and caveats: Repertoire collection took place solely once the T cell response had peaked. In a largely white British group with more females than males, clonal diversity was possibly underestimated.

Sequenced by immunoSEQ multiplex PCR; TCRdb stores in-frame clones only, minus some. This table has some 86,000 clones, 80% appearing once. The source is an adult in good health. The chain combines TRBV19 with TRBJ2-2, with TRBD1 identical over 9 bases. The source was peripheral blood, collected on day 0 of AZD1222 vaccination. The CDR3 spells CASSGDRVTGELFF. The CDR3 DNA is TGTGCCAGTAGTGGGGACAGGGTTACCGGGGAGCTGTTTTTT.